This is a list of T cell receptor beta chains from one sample in a study of blood T cell repertoires in COVID-19. This table comes from immunoSEQ multiplex PCR, and its TCRdb copy is limited to in-frame clones, with some not included. The sample records about 300,000 clones, 80% to 95% being singletons. Sequencing was performed on PBMCs or T cells enriched from blood (not recorded which). Every receptor here comes from a woman aged 25 to 39 who had recovered from COVID-19. The conserved cysteine and the conserved F or W are not part of the CDR3 here. The order of the fields is J gene, D gene, V gene, CDR3 protein. The D gene is left open where the match is weak.

j_gene: TRBJ1-5
d_gene: NA
v_gene: TRBV30
CDR3aa: AWKRGDYSNQPQH

j_gene: TRBJ2-5
d_gene: NA
v_gene: TRBV7-9
CDR3aa: ASSAAGKGETQY

j_gene: TRBJ2-3
d_gene: NA
v_gene: TRBV10-1
CDR3aa: ASSEYGTAGVTDTQY

j_gene: TRBJ2-1
d_gene: NA
v_gene: TRBV6-6
CDR3aa: ASSSLTNPEQF

j_gene: TRBJ2-1
d_gene: NA
v_gene: TRBV4-3
CDR3aa: ASSQEKAMYEQF

j_gene: TRBJ1-3
d_gene: NA
v_gene: TRBV5-8
CDR3aa: ASWARVGNTIY

j_gene: TRBJ2-2
d_gene: TRBD2
v_gene: TRBV28
CDR3aa: ASSLPPGLAGGNTGELF

j_gene: TRBJ1-2
d_gene: NA
v_gene: TRBV7-9
CDR3aa: ASSPRETNYGYT

j_gene: TRBJ1-1
d_gene: TRBD1
v_gene: TRBV6-5
CDR3aa: ASSYTTGQANTEAF

j_gene: TRBJ1-3
d_gene: NA
v_gene: TRBV5-6
CDR3aa: ASREQGSSGNTIY

j_gene: TRBJ2-1
d_gene: NA
v_gene: TRBV5-1
CDR3aa: ASSLGQDTYNEQF

j_gene: TRBJ1-1
d_gene: NA
v_gene: TRBV29-1
CDR3aa: SVEIVRGGEAF

j_gene: TRBJ2-5
d_gene: TRBD2
v_gene: TRBV20-1
CDR3aa: SASAPGTSGSGETQY

j_gene: TRBJ2-1
d_gene: TRBD2
v_gene: TRBV9
CDR3aa: ASSVELAGETNEQF

j_gene: TRBJ2-1
d_gene: TRBD2
v_gene: TRBV4-1
CDR3aa: ASSQGGGSYNEQF

j_gene: TRBJ1-5
d_gene: TRBD1
v_gene: TRBV6-5
CDR3aa: ASSRQGAQPQH

j_gene: TRBJ2-2
d_gene: NA
v_gene: TRBV7-6
CDR3aa: ASSLGTANTGELF

j_gene: TRBJ1-4
d_gene: TRBD1
v_gene: TRBV19
CDR3aa: ASSSGQAPSNEKLF

j_gene: TRBJ2-7
d_gene: TRBD1
v_gene: TRBV5-8
CDR3aa: ASSLGDGQAPYEQY

j_gene: TRBJ1-2
d_gene: TRBD1
v_gene: TRBV15
CDR3aa: ATRRQGQDGYT

j_gene: TRBJ1-3
d_gene: NA
v_gene: TRBV28
CDR3aa: ASSLSGNTIY

j_gene: TRBJ2-1
d_gene: NA
v_gene: TRBV19
CDR3aa: ASSRMLGGMRYNEQF

j_gene: TRBJ2-1
d_gene: NA
v_gene: TRBV6-5
CDR3aa: ASSSIADEQF

j_gene: TRBJ2-2
d_gene: TRBD2
v_gene: TRBV6-2/TRBV6-3
CDR3aa: ASSRLAGDTGELF